This T cell receptor (beta chain) was identified during a study of blood T cell repertoires in COVID-19 (TCRdb year 2020). Background on the whole study: Collaborator samples came from the United States, Italy and Spain and covered acute and convalescent phases of COVID-19. The material from the prospective study consisted of cDNA or gDNA derived from T cells, B-cell-depleted T cells, or PBMCs. Samples were obtained from the ongoing ImmuneRACE study (first 160 participants) and from approximately 1,200 subjects provided by 6 global collaborators. A de-identified subject ID, COVID-19 status, age in years and sex were almost always included in the sample metadata. Where available, HLA class I and class II types were taken from metadata supplied by the sample provider and were not determined by assay-based typing. Subjects who had been exposed to COVID-19, were actively infected with it, or had recovered from it provided the deeply sampled blood TCRbeta repertoires that made up the dataset. The repertoires were made available in a free public database intended to serve as a resource for research on the immune response to SARS-CoV-2.

Sequences MNHNY (CDR1) and SVGAGI (CDR2) are obtained from the germline V gene (reference sequence). The CDR3 has 12 amino acids, counting the end cysteine and phenylalanine. Kept here is only the CDR3 DNA, which spans 36 bases and is read in frame from base 1. Trimming at the junction amounts to 10 bases on V and 6 bases on J, and the germline ends lie 15 bases apart. A note on this clone: The antigen this receptor binds is unknown. Base qualities are not at hand, and no much larger clone is one base apart.

TCRbeta CDR3 regions were amplified from genomic DNA using the immunoSEQ Assay, a bias-controlled multiplex PCR. The published analysis was carried out like this. Nucleated cell counts per sample were estimated from amplification of reference gene primers within the assay. To quantify the absolute abundance of each unique TCRbeta CDR3 rearrangement, sequence reads were collapsed and filtered. For each sample, productive Simpson clonality was calculated by taking the square root of Simpson's diversity index across productive rearrangements. The table comes from immuneACCESS by way of TCRdb, which keeps in-frame sequences with V and J called. Part of the clones is missing from these tables; in studies checked, under half for an unresolved V gene and the rest for unknown reasons. V and J calls and clone size come straight from that table; D and trimming were deduced from the DNA. Recorded for this sample are about 190,000 clones; roughly 80% of them occurred a single time. Roughly 12% of the sample is taken by the ten largest.

Whole blood was collected in K2EDTA tubes by collaborating institutions according to the institutions' own protocols. For TCRbeta analysis, collaborator samples were shipped as frozen whole blood, as isolated PBMCs, or as DNA extracted from either sample type. Study-level results and caveats: The amount of clinical and demographic metadata varied by source and participant and was provided uncurated.

The TCR originated in a woman between 45 and 65 years old with acute or convalescent COVID-19. The sample consisted of peripheral blood. This sequence uses TRBV6-6 and TRBJ1-2; the best D guess is TRBD1, with 5 bases matching. The DNA sequence follows: TGTGCCACCCTCGGGCAGGGCGATGGCTACACCTTC. Translated, this is CATLGQGDGYTF.